These 8 T cell receptor beta chains were all obtained from the same sample, sequenced in a study of blood T cell repertoires in COVID-19. The repertoire was sequenced with immunoSEQ multiplex PCR; TCRdb's copy has only in-frame clones and lacks some. Altogether over 65,000 clones are present, about 80% being singletons, with the ten largest covering about 16%. The sample consisted of peripheral blood. The receptors come from an elderly man with active COVID-19.

This chain links TRBV10-3 with TRBJ1-3; 8 bases agree with TRBD1. Germline CDR1 reads ENHRY; CDR2 reads SYGVKD. There are 14 residues in the CDR3. Losses at the gene ends were 7 bases for V and 4 bases for J; bases not matched to a gene: 6. The DNA for the CDR3 is TGTGCCATCAATGGACAGGGCAAAGGAAACACCATATATTTT. It codes for CAINGQGKGNTIYF.

J is TRBJ2-1 and V is TRBV27; 8 bases line up with TRBD2. The CDR3 extends over 16 amino acids. Trimming removed 3 bases from V and 1 base from J; junction bases left unmatched: 5. From germline, CDR1 is MNHEY and CDR2 SMNVEV (reference sequence). CDR3: CASSFRLAGSYNEQFF. The CDR3 bases are TGTGCCAGCAGTTTCCGCTTAGCGGGATCCTACAATGAGCAGTTCTTC.

This chain joins TRBV12-3 or TRBV12-4 and TRBJ2-2, with D perhaps matching TRBD2 (5 bases). V lost 7 bases and J 3 bases, leaving 9 bases between the germline ends. This CDR3 contains 13 residues. CDR3 sequence: CASKRRDTGELFF. Here the CDR3 DNA reads TGTGCCAGCAAGAGGCGGGACACCGGGGAGCTGTTTTTT.

CDR3 loop: CATSPRGSGTGELFF. The CDR3 coding sequence is TGTGCCACGTCCCCGAGAGGGTCGGGCACCGGGGAGCTGTTTTTT. The genes are TRBV2 and TRBJ2-2; a weak D match, TRBD2 (5 bases). Trimming pared 10 bases from V and 4 bases from J, leaving 19 bases between. CDR1 SNHLY and CDR2 FYNNEI come from the germline V gene. CDR3 length: 15 amino acids.

This chain links TRBV2 with TRBJ2-3; 10 positions agree with TRBD2. The CDR3 loop spans 18 amino acids. V lost 0 bases, J lost 1 base, and 7 bases stayed unmatched. Germline CDR1 reads SNHLY; CDR2 reads FYNNEI. CDR3 protein: CASSEARGAGGRTDTQYF. For the CDR3, the DNA is TGTGCCAGCAGTGAAGCGCGGGGAGCGGGAGGGCGCACAGATACGCAGTATTTT.

This clone was detected many times. The rearrangement uses TRBV18 and TRBJ1-1; D remains ambiguous. Per the germline V gene, CDR1 is KGHSH and CDR2 is LQKENI. Trimming cost V 3 bases and J 1 base, with 6 bases left between them. This CDR3 has 13 residues. The DNA of the CDR3 is TGTGCCAGCTCACCCCCTCCGAACACTGAAGCTTTCTTT. It codes for CASSPPPNTEAFF.

The rearrangement joins TRBV7-9 to TRBJ2-7; D might be TRBD2 (6 bases). The CDR3 totals 16 residues. The V gene lost 1 base and the J gene lost 2 bases, with 15 bases spanning the gap. Germline CDR1 reads SEHNR; CDR2 reads FQNEAQ (reference sequence). CDR3 in DNA: TGTGCCAGCAGCTTAGTACTAGCTACTCGTACCTACGAGCAGTACTTC. Translating it yields CASSLVLATRTYEQYF.

The chain has TRBV11-2 and TRBJ2-7; D may be TRBD2 (6 bases). V lost 1 base and J 4 bases, leaving 14 bases between the germline ends. CDR1 is SGHAT and CDR2 is FQNNGV in the germline V gene. This CDR3 is built from 15 residues. The CDR3, as DNA: TGTGCCAGCAGCTTAGCCCAGGGAGGTAGTTACGAGCAGTACTTC. Translated: CASSLAQGGSYEQYF.